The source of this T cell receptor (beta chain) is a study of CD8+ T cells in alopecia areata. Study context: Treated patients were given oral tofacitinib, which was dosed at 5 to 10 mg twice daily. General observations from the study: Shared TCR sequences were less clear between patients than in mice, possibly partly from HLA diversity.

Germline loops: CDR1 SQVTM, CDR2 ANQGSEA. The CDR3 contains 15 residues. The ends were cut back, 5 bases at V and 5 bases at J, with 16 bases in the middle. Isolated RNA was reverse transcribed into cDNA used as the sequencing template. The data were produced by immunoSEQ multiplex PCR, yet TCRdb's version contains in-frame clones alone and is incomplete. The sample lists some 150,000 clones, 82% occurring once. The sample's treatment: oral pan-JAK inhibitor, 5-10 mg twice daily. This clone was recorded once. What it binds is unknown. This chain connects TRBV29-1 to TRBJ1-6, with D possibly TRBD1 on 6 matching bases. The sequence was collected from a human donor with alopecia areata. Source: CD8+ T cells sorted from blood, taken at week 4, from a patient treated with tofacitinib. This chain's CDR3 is CSVSEERGDNSPLHF. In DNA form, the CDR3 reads TGCAGCGTTTCGGAAGAGAGGGGGGATAATTCACCCCTCCACTTT.